These 7 T cell receptor beta chains were sequenced from one sample in a study of siplizumab effects on memory and regulatory T cells. Clones were read by immunoSEQ multiplex PCR, and TCRdb kept only the in-frame ones, dropping some. The table shows more than 75,000 clones, with more than 95% occurring only once. The sequencing input was naive CD4+ T cells sorted from blood. Source of these receptors: a human donor in good health.

The chain couples TRBV2 to TRBJ2-1, with 7 bases that match TRBD2. CDR1 SNHLY and CDR2 FYNNEI come from the germline V gene. This CDR3 has 15 amino acids. V lost 3 bases to trimming and J lost 0 bases; unmatched junction nucleotides: 2. The CDR3 region has the DNA TGTGCCAGCAGTGATTCGGGGGGCTCCTACAATGAGCAGTTCTTC. Protein product: CASSDSGGSYNEQFF.

The V gene is TRBV10-3, the J gene TRBJ2-7, with D perhaps matching TRBD1 (6 bases). Per the germline V gene, CDR1 is ENHRY and CDR2 is SYGVKD. The CDR3 is 15 residues long. With 0 bases removed from V and 1 base from J, the gap between germline ends came to 10 bases. The CDR3 DNA sequence: TGTGCCATCAGTGAGTCAGGGACATCTTCCTACGAGCAGTACTTC. The encoded protein is CAISESGTSSYEQYF.

The chain is built from TRBV28 and TRBJ1-6; D ambiguous. Germline V gene lookup returns CDR1 MDHEN and CDR2 SYDVKM. The CDR3 loop spans 15 amino acids. Deletions cut 4 bases from V and 2 bases from J, with 9 bases between. For the CDR3, the DNA is TGTGCCAGCAGTTGGAGATCCCCCTATAATTCACCCCTCCACTTT. Encoded protein: CASSWRSPYNSPLHF.

The genes are TRBV29-1 and TRBJ2-7; no clear D gene. CDR3 length: 13 amino acids. Germline V CDR1 and CDR2: SQVTM, ANQGSEA. The germline V and J ends were trimmed by 4 bases and 1 base, with 11 bases remaining between them. For the CDR3, the DNA is TGCAGCGTTGGAGCCTTACTATCCTACGAGCAGTACTTC. It encodes CSVGALLSYEQYF.

V is TRBV2 and J is TRBJ1-4, with TRBD1 matching over 7 bases. Germline trimming cut 6 bases from V and 7 bases from J; bases unmatched to any gene: 8. Germline CDR1 is SNHLY and CDR2 is FYNNEI. The CDR3 is 14 amino acids. The CDR3 reads CASRLQGLSEKLFF. In DNA form, the CDR3 reads TGTGCCAGCAGGTTACAGGGGTTGAGTGAAAAACTGTTTTTT.

The chain is built from TRBV4-2 and TRBJ2-1; a possible D gene is TRBD2 (7 bases). Trimming stripped 3 bases from V and 0 bases from J, with 21 bases between. Per germline, CDR1 LGHNA and CDR2 YNFKEQ. The CDR3 runs to 19 residues. The chain's CDR3 is CASSQGRGAPTFSYNEQFF. The CDR3 DNA sequence: TGTGCCAGCAGCCAGGGACGGGGGGCTCCGACGTTCTCCTACAATGAGCAGTTCTTC.

The rearrangement links TRBV19 to TRBJ2-7; possible D gene TRBD2, 6 bases. CDR1 is LNHDA and CDR2 is SQIVND in the germline V gene (reference sequence). There are 17 residues in the CDR3. V lost 0 bases and J 0 bases, leaving 15 bases between the germline ends. The CDR3 reads CASSIELLGGPSYEQYF. The CDR3 nucleotides are TGTGCCAGTAGTATAGAGTTATTGGGGGGACCCTCCTACGAGCAGTACTTC.